The clone carrying this TCR beta chain appeared many times. Compared with germline, one end of the junction differs, possibly owing to a read error. This CDR3 comprises 15 residues. Germline-derived CDR1 and CDR2 are LGHDT and YNNKEL (reference sequence). Regions amplified from RNA transcripts were the TCR beta CDR3 regions. The primer set for the first-round RT-PCR of the TCR CDR3 was HTBI. TCRdb re-analysed the multiplex PCR reads in MiXCR, keeping a single row per CDR3 protein. The table records about 130,000 distinct CDR3 sequences, 22% of them present only once. This specimen comes from a study of T cells in Graves' hyperthyroidism and ophthalmopathy. This sample holds PBMCs from around 9.9 ml fresh peripheral blood.

This rearrangement joins TRBV3-1 to TRBJ2-2, with 7 positions matching TRBD2. Source material: blood. The source is a woman aged 45-60 years with Graves' hyperthyroidism that later progressed to Graves' ophthalmopathy. The CDR3 sequence is CASSQGLGSTGELFF. CDR3 nucleotides: TGTGCCAGCAGTCAAGGACTAGGGTCCACCGGGGAGCTGTTTTTT.